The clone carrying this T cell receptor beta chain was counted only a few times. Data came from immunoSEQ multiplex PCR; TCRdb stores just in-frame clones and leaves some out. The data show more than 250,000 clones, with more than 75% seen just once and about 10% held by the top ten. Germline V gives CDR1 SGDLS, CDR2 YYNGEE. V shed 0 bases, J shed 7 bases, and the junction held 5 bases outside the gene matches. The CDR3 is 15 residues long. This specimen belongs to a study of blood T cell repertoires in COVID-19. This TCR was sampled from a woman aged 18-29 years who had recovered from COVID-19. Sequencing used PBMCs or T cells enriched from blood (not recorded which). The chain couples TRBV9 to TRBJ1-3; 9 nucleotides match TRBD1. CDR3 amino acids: CASSVGGQGLNTIYF. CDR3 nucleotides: TGTGCCAGCAGCGTAGGGGGACAGGGACTGAACACCATATATTTT.